This entry lists 16 T cell receptor beta chains sequenced from one sample in a study of cytotoxic CD8 clonotypes in ibrutinib-treated CLL. Profiling relied on immunoSEQ multiplex PCR, and the TCRdb table lists in-frame clones only, not all of them. The sample consists of hundreds of thousands of clones, more than 65% of them appearing once. Sequencing was performed on PBMCs, taken after 12 months of ibrutinib treatment. The receptors come from a human donor with chronic lymphocytic leukemia.

DNA of the CDR3: TGTGCCAGCAGTGAGATCCTCTCCACCGGGGAGCTGTTTTTT. It translates to CASSEILSTGELFF. This chain uses TRBV2 with TRBJ2-2; D not certain. The germline CDR1 and CDR2 sequences are SNHLY and FYNNEI. The CDR3 is 14 residues long. Trimming left V 3 bases short and J 4 bases short, with 9 bases between.

The chain uses TRBV13 and TRBJ1-1; D remains ambiguous. CDR3 size: 12 residues. Trimming stripped 0 bases from V and 6 bases from J, with 5 bases between. The germline V gene has CDR1 PRHDT and CDR2 FYEKMQ (reference sequence). CDR3 loop: CASSLGLAEAFF. The DNA for the CDR3 is TGTGCCAGCAGCTTAGGTCTCGCTGAAGCTTTCTTT. The full variable domain, rest sourced from reference TRBV13 and TRBJ1-1, is AAGVIQSPRHLIKEKRETATLKCYPIPRHDTVYWYQQGPGQDPQFLISFYEKMQSDKGSIPDRFSAQQFSDYHSELNMSSLELGDSALYFCASSLGLAEAFFGQGTRLTVV.

This clone came up a few times. The chain recombines TRBV7-6 with TRBJ2-5; TRBD1 matches at 9 bases. Germline values: CDR1 SGHVS, CDR2 FNYEAQ. The CDR3 spans 15 residues. Trimming removed 5 bases from V and 5 bases from J; junction bases left unmatched: 9. In DNA, the CDR3 is TGTGCCAGCAGCACACAGGACAGGGGAGGCGAGACCCAGTACTTC. It codes for CASSTQDRGGETQYF.

The chain links TRBV6-5 to TRBJ2-7, with D maybe TRBD2 (6 bases). The CDR3 length is 14 residues. Germline V CDR1 and CDR2: MNHEY, SVGAGI. Trimming pared 3 bases from V and 4 bases from J, leaving 13 bases between. The CDR3 sequence is CASSYSAGIYEQYF. The CDR3 nucleotides read TGTGCCAGCAGTTATTCGGCGGGGATATACGAGCAGTACTTC.

This clone was detected many times. V is TRBV1 and J is TRBJ2-7; TRBD2 is the table's D call, not checked against the DNA. TRBV1 is reported as a pseudogene. This CDR3 is 14 amino acids long. CDR3 in amino acids: CTSSRVERLYEQYF. The CDR3 nucleotides read TGCACCAGCAGCCGCGTAGAGAGGCTGTACGAGCAGTACTTC.

The chain joins TRBV7-3 to TRBJ2-1; possible D gene TRBD1, 5 bases. The V and J ends lost 1 base and 10 bases respectively, with 11 bases between them. The CDR3 is made up of 13 amino acids. Germline CDR1 reads SGHTA; CDR2 reads FQGTGA. For the CDR3, the DNA is TGTGCCAGCAGCTTAATCCAGGGTTCAGAGCAGTTCTTC. Translated, it gives CASSLIQGSEQFF.

The CDR3 coding sequence is TGCGCCAGCAGCTTGGAGGGGTCCAGCTATGGCTACACCTTC. Translating it yields CASSLEGSSYGYTF. The chain recombines TRBV5-1 with TRBJ1-2; D is possibly TRBD1 (5 bases). V lost 0 bases and J lost 4, with 10 bases in between. Germline V gene lookup returns CDR1 SGHRS and CDR2 YFSETQ. CDR3 length: 14 amino acids.

The V gene is TRBV28, the J gene TRBJ1-1; a possible D gene is TRBD1 (5 bases). The ends were cut back, 4 bases at V and 6 bases at J, with 12 bases in the middle. Germline CDR1 and CDR2: MDHEN and SYDVKM. CDR3 length: 13 amino acids. The CDR3 nucleotides are TGTGCCAGCAGTTCCCCAGGGAGGGCTGAAGCTTTCTTT. It is translated as CASSSPGRAEAFF.

This chain joins TRBV30 and TRBJ1-5; D is ambiguous. The ends were cut back, 0 bases at V and 6 bases at J, with 15 bases in the middle. Germline V gives CDR1 GTSNPN, CDR2 SVGIG (reference sequence). The CDR3 totals 15 residues. The CDR3 nucleotides read TGTGCCTGGAGTGTACGTCTGTTGAGCGGTCAGCCCCAGCATTTT. It yields the protein CAWSVRLLSGQPQHF.

This chain uses TRBV6-5 with TRBJ2-5; tentative D call: TRBD2 (6 bases). V was shortened by 6 bases and J by 5 bases, with 13 bases between the two germline ends. The germline V gene encodes CDR1 MNHEY and CDR2 SVGAGI. This CDR3 contains 13 residues. The CDR3 sequence is CASSPGRGETQYF. The CDR3 coding sequence is TGTGCCAGCAGCCCCGGACGGGGGGAGACCCAGTACTTC.

V is TRBV30 and J is TRBJ2-7; TRBD1 matches 9 bases. Germline loops: CDR1 GTSNPN, CDR2 SVGIG (reference sequence). Trimming removed 1 base from V and 1 base from J; junction bases left unmatched: 5. CDR3 length: 15 amino acids. CDR3 protein: CAWSAGGTGSYEQYF. CDR3 in DNA: TGTGCCTGGAGTGCGGGTGGGACAGGGTCCTACGAGCAGTACTTC. Full variable domain (missing parts from reference TRBV30 and TRBJ2-7): SQTIHQWPATLVQPVGSPLSLECTVEGTSNPNLYWYRQAAGRGLQLLFYSVGIGQISSEVPQNLSASRPQDRQFILSSKKLLLSDSGFYLCAWSAGGTGSYEQYFGPGTRLTVT.

The chain joins TRBV11-2 to TRBJ2-3, with TRBD2 matching over 8 bases. The CDR3 is 16 amino acids. Germline CDR1 reads SGHAT; CDR2 reads FQNNGV. V trimming: 3 bases; J trimming: 4 bases; junction bases outside the gene matches: 9. Written as DNA, the CDR3 is TGTGCCAGCAGCTTCCCAATCGGGGGGGGCGCAGATACGCAGTATTTT. This sequence encodes CASSFPIGGGADTQYF.

The rearrangement uses TRBV19 and TRBJ2-5, with 7 bases identical to TRBD1. CDR3 size: 13 residues. In germline, CDR1 is LNHDA, CDR2 SQIVND (reference sequence). J gave up 5 bases and V 5 bases, and 5 bases lay outside the gene matches. The CDR3 sequence is CASSEGQRETQYF. The CDR3, as DNA: TGTGCCAGTAGTGAGGGACAGCGGGAGACCCAGTACTTC.

The rearrangement joins TRBV29-1 to TRBJ1-4; 9 bases map to TRBD1. The CDR3 runs to 12 residues. Germline loops: CDR1 SQVTM, CDR2 ANQGSEA. V lost 7 bases, J lost 6 bases, and 3 bases stayed unmatched. The CDR3 sequence: CSERTGDEKLFF. The CDR3 nucleotides are TGCAGCGAAAGGACAGGGGATGAAAAACTGTTTTTT.

This clone came up a few times. The genes are TRBV4-3 and TRBJ1-5; D is undetermined. The CDR3 loop spans 14 amino acids. The V gene's germline CDR1 is LGHNA and CDR2 YSLEER. The V end was cut by 4 bases, the J end by 5 bases, with 12 bases between. CDR3 amino acids: CASSPEDSHQPQHF. CDR3 nucleotides: TGCGCCAGCAGCCCGGAGGACTCTCATCAGCCCCAGCATTTT.

The rearrangement links TRBV7-3 to TRBJ2-6; D ambiguous. Germline-derived CDR1 and CDR2 are SGHTA and FQGTGA. The CDR3 runs 18 residues. V was trimmed by 3 bases and J by 4 bases, leaving 19 bases between them. CDR3 DNA sequence: TGTGCCAGCAGCTTTAATTTGGACCCCTCGGCAGGGGCCAACGTCCTGACTTTC. It encodes CASSFNLDPSAGANVLTF.